This entry features one TCR beta chain sequence. The germline CDR1 and CDR2 sequences are SGDLS and YYNGEE. V lost 1 base and J lost 6; bases outside the gene matches: 15. The CDR3 length is 18 residues. This record belongs to a study of shared clonotypes between healthy human individuals. Every subset's genomic DNA went evenly onto several immunoSEQ plates. Method: immunoSEQ multiplex PCR; TCRdb's copy keeps in-frame clones and lacks some. The sample shows around 2.5 million clones, under 95% of them seen only once. This receptor was obtained from a man aged 18-30 years in good health. Some clones in this sample may be carry-over from other donors' samples. Sequenced: naive CD4+ T cells from PBMCs. Subset meaning: CD45RA+ positively selected. This chain connects TRBV9 to TRBJ2-3; TRBD1 matches 9 bases. The CDR3 region is CASSVPSELGTGRDTQYF. As DNA, the CDR3 is TGTGCCAGCAGCGTACCCTCAGAGTTGGGGACAGGGAGGGATACGCAGTATTTT.